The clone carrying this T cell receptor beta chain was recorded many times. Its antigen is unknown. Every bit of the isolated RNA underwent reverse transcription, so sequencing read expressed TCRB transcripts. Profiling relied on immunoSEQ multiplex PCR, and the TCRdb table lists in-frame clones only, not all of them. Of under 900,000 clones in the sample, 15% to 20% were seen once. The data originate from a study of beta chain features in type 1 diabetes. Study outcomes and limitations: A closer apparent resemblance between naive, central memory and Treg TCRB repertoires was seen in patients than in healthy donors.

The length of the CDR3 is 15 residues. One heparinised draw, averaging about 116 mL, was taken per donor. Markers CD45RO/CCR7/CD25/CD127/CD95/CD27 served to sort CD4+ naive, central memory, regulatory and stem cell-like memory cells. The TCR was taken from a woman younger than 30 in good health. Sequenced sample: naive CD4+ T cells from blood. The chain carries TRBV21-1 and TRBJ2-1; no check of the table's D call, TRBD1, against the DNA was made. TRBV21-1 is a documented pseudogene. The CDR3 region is CASSRTGARLDRQFF. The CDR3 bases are TGTGCCAGCAGCAGAACAGGAGCCCGATTAGATAGGCAGTTCTTC.